This entry features one TCR beta chain sequence. Its cognate antigen is unknown. The V and J ends lost 7 bases and 4 bases respectively, with 13 bases between them. CDR1 and CDR2 (germline): SNHLY, FYNNEI. The CDR3 is 13 amino acids. This record belongs to a study of naive and memory T cell subsets. Study-level points and caveats: Between naive and memory subsets, TCR abundance power law exponents differed.

Two oligonucleotides, mixed equimolar, formed the beta constant-region primer covering TRBC1 and TRBC2. A single record per CDR3 protein comes from TCRdb applying MiXCR to the UMI-ligation and nested PCR reads. The sample contains 140,000 to 150,000 distinct CDR3 sequences, 15% to 20% of which appear only once. The sequenced sample consisted of naive CD4+ T cells from blood. This chain uses TRBV2 with TRBJ2-5; weak D call: TRBD1 (5 bases). This TCR was recovered from a human donor in good health. The CDR3 DNA reads as TGTGCCAGCATCCAGGGATGGACAGAGACCCAGTACTTC. It is translated as CASIQGWTETQYF.